The 25 T cell receptor beta chains listed next were all sequenced from one sample in a study of T cells in localized non-small cell lung cancer. The protocol was immunoSEQ multiplex PCR, while the TCRdb copy is restricted to in-frame clones and leaves out a portion. The table records tens of thousands of clones, around 88% of them present only once. The starting material was peripheral blood, obtained before any cancer treatment. The receptors stem from a woman aged 35-75 years with stage I lung adenocarcinoma.

The rearrangement joins TRBV18 to TRBJ1-1, with D possibly TRBD1 on 6 matching bases. Germline CDR1 is KGHSH and CDR2 is LQKENI. The CDR3 spans 15 residues. V was pared by 1 base and J by 4 bases, with 13 bases between. The CDR3 DNA follows: TGTGCCAGCTCACCACGGGGGCCGCAGGCCACTGAAGCTTTCTTT. This gives the protein CASSPRGPQATEAFF.

Here the CDR3 reads CASRGLEEKLFF. In DNA, the CDR3 is TGTGCCTCCCGTGGGTTGGAGGAAAAACTGTTTTTT. The rearrangement links TRBV27 to TRBJ1-4; D gene uncertain. The CDR3 consists of 12 residues. Trimming took 11 bases from V and 8 from J, leaving 15 bases between them. The V gene's germline CDR1 is MNHEY and CDR2 SMNVEV (reference sequence).

V and J are TRBV6-6 and TRBJ1-1, with 7 bases lining up with TRBD1. V lost 5 bases and J lost 5; bases outside the gene matches: 11. Germline V lookup: CDR1 MNHNY, CDR2 SVGAGI (reference sequence). CDR3 length: 15 amino acids. The DNA of the CDR3 is TGTGCCAGCAGTACCCCTAGGAGGGGGCTGACTGAAGCTTTCTTT. Its translation: CASSTPRRGLTEAFF.

The chain carries TRBV21-1 and TRBJ1-3; TRBD1, the table's D call, lacks a check against the DNA. TRBV21-1 corresponds to a pseudogene. CDR3 length equals 17 residues. Here the CDR3 reads CASSKAQYQLPGNTIYF. The CDR3 DNA reads as TGTGCCAGCAGCAAAGCGCAGTATCAGTTACCTGGAAACACCATATATTTT.

This sequence joins TRBV10-3 and TRBJ2-7; D tentatively reads TRBD1 or TRBD2 (6 bases each). The ends were cut back, 0 bases at V and 11 bases at J, with 11 bases in the middle. Germline CDR1 ENHRY, CDR2 SYGVKD. This CDR3 spans 12 amino acids. The CDR3 is CAISESGGKEYF. CDR3 nucleotide sequence: TGTGCCATCAGTGAGTCAGGGGGGAAAGAGTACTTC.

The chain recombines TRBV5-4 with TRBJ1-3, with 7 bases fitting TRBD1. V shed 4 bases and J 0 bases; nucleotides not matched to a gene: 7. Germline CDR1 and CDR2: SGHNT and YYREEE (reference sequence). This CDR3 has 16 residues. In DNA form, the CDR3 reads TGTGCCAGCAGCGTGGGACAGATAAGCTCTGGAAACACCATATATTTT. It encodes CASSVGQISSGNTIYF.

CDR3 sequence reads: CASSQEGAGGYTF. For the CDR3, the DNA is TGTGCCAGCAGTCAAGAGGGGGCAGGGGGCTACACCTTC. This sequence joins TRBV6-6 and TRBJ1-2; 7 bases fit TRBD1. Germline assignment: CDR1 MNHNY and CDR2 SVGAGI (reference sequence). V shed 5 bases, J shed 8 bases, and the junction held 8 bases outside the gene matches. This CDR3 is 13 amino acids long.

The chain has TRBV18 and TRBJ2-2, with D maybe TRBD1 (7 bases). The V end was cut by 3 bases, the J end by 5 bases, with 16 bases between. Germline CDR1 is KGHSH and CDR2 is LQKENI. The CDR3 length is 16 residues. CDR3 loop: CASSPAQGGRTGELFF. In DNA form, the CDR3 reads TGTGCCAGCTCACCTGCTCAGGGGGGAAGAACCGGGGAGCTGTTTTTT.

The chain joins TRBV4-3 to TRBJ1-2; D possibly corresponds to TRBD1 (5 bases). Germline CDR1 and CDR2: LGHNA and YSLEER. The CDR3 runs 13 residues. V lost 2 bases, J lost 8 bases, and 12 bases lay in between. CDR3 DNA sequence: TGCGCCAGCAGCCAAAGGGGTAGTCGGGGCTACACCTTC. This sequence encodes CASSQRGSRGYTF.

This clone has only one observation. The chain carries TRBV7-9 and TRBJ2-7, with D perhaps being TRBD1 or TRBD2 (6 bases each). V lost 1 base and J lost 2, with 15 bases in between. This CDR3 region has 16 residues. Germline CDR1 and CDR2: SEHNR and FQNEAQ (reference sequence). CDR3 protein: CASSLGGADFTYEQYF. The DNA of the CDR3 is TGTGCCAGCAGCTTAGGGGGGGCAGACTTTACCTACGAGCAGTACTTC.

The chain couples TRBV6-5 to TRBJ1-3; TRBD1 is a possible D gene (6 bases). With 10 bases removed from V and 0 bases from J, the gap between germline ends came to 7 bases. Germline CDR1 and CDR2: MNHEY and SVGAGI. This CDR3 is built from 12 residues. The CDR3 protein is CATQGSGNTIYF. In DNA form, the CDR3 reads TGTGCCACACAGGGCTCTGGAAACACCATATATTTT.

The chain employs TRBV19 and TRBJ1-5; tentatively, D is TRBD1 (5 bases). The CDR3 consists of 15 residues. The V gene's germline CDR1 is LNHDA and CDR2 SQIVND (reference sequence). The ends were cut back, 4 bases at V and 0 bases at J, with 10 bases in the middle. The CDR3 DNA reads as TGTGCCAGTAGTAGACGGGGGGATAGCAATCAGCCCCAGCATTTT. Amino acids: CASSRRGDSNQPQHF.

V is TRBV9 and J is TRBJ1-4, with D perhaps TRBD1 (5 bases). This CDR3 region has 14 residues. V lost 3 bases to trimming and J lost 2 bases, with 8 bases between them. Germline lookup yields CDR1 SGDLS and CDR2 YYNGEE. CDR3 nucleotides: TGTGCCAGCAGCGGAGGGGATACTAATGAAAAACTGTTTTTT. It codes for CASSGGDTNEKLFF. Looking up the rest from reference TRBV9 and TRBJ1-4 gives the full variable domain: DSGVTQTPKHLITATGQRVTLRCSPRSGDLSVYWYQQSLDQGLQFLIQYYNGEERAKGNILERFSAQQFPDLHSELNLSSLELGDSALYFCASSGGDTNEKLFFGSGTQLSVL.

V usage is TRBV6-5 and J usage is TRBJ1-1; D is uncertain. Germline V gene sequence: CDR1 MNHEY, CDR2 SVGAGI. Trimming took off 1 base at V and 6 bases at J, with 15 bases between the two ends. CDR3 size: 15 residues. The CDR3: CASSYWAGLGAEAFF. As DNA, the CDR3 is TGTGCCAGCAGTTACTGGGCAGGTCTGGGTGCTGAAGCTTTCTTT.

The chain couples TRBV6-4 to TRBJ2-1; 8 bases line up with TRBD1. Germline CDR1 MRHNA, CDR2 SNTAGT. The CDR3 contains 14 residues. V lost 5 bases, J lost 4 bases, and 4 bases stayed unmatched. CDR3 in amino acids: CASSTGGSYNEQFF. The CDR3 nucleotides are TGTGCCAGCAGTACAGGGGGTTCATACAATGAGCAGTTCTTC.

CDR3 residues: CASSLRGTRTDTQYF. For the CDR3, the DNA is TGTGCCAGCAGCTTGAGGGGTACCCGCACAGATACGCAGTATTTT. This sequence joins TRBV7-3 and TRBJ2-3, with D possibly being TRBD1 or TRBD2 (5 bases each). V lost 3 bases and J lost 1, with 11 bases in between. CDR3 length: 15 residues. In germline, CDR1 is SGHTA, CDR2 FQGTGA. Together with reference TRBV7-3 and TRBJ2-3, the CDR3 gives the full variable domain: GAGVSQTPSNKVTEKGKYVELRCDPISGHTALYWYRQSLGQGPEFLIYFQGTGAADDSGLPNDRFFAVRPEGSVSTLKIQRTERGDSAVYLCASSLRGTRTDTQYFGPGTRLTVL.

For the CDR3, the DNA is TGTGCCTGGAGTGGGGGCAGTGTTAGCAATCAGCCCCAGCATTTT. Translating it yields CAWSGGSVSNQPQHF. The gene calls are TRBV30 and TRBJ1-5, with a possible D match to TRBD1 (5 bases). There are 15 residues in the CDR3. The V gene lost 1 base and the J gene lost 0 bases, with 10 bases spanning the gap. Germline V gene lookup returns CDR1 GTSNPN and CDR2 SVGIG (reference sequence).

In its sample, this clone was seen a few times. The J gene is TRBJ2-5, the V gene TRBV6-1; D remains unclear. With 3 bases removed from V and 1 base from J, the gap between germline ends came to 6 bases. Germline lookup yields CDR1 MNHNS and CDR2 SASEGT. CDR3 length: 13 amino acids. The CDR3 spells CASSEWAQETQYF. CDR3 in DNA: TGTGCCAGCAGTGAGTGGGCCCAAGAGACCCAGTACTTC.

This chain uses TRBV7-2 with TRBJ2-5, with 8 bases that match TRBD1. CDR3 size: 13 residues. Per the germline V gene, CDR1 is SGHTA and CDR2 is FQGNSA. With 2 bases clipped from V and 5 bases from J, the junction kept 1 base outside the gene matches. CDR3 in amino acids: CASSLTGGETQYF. The CDR3 DNA reads as TGTGCCAGCAGCTTAACAGGGGGGGAGACCCAGTACTTC.

V gene TRBV28 combines with J gene TRBJ2-1; 13 nucleotides align to TRBD2. V gave up 7 bases and J gave up 4 bases; unmatched junction bases: 4. The CDR3 is 15 residues long. From germline, CDR1 is MDHEN and CDR2 SYDVKM. CDR3 coding DNA: TGTGCCAGCACTACGGGACTAGCGGGGTACAATGAGCAGTTCTTC. It specifies CASTTGLAGYNEQFF. Full variable domain (outside the CDR3, taken from reference TRBV28 and TRBJ2-1): DVKVTQSSRYLVKRTGEKVFLECVQDMDHENMFWYRQDPGLGLRLIYFSYDVKMKEKGDIPEGYSVSREKKERFSLILESASTNQTSMYLCASTTGLAGYNEQFFGPGTRLTVL.

This chain uses TRBV19 with TRBJ1-4; 8 bases map to TRBD1. The CDR3 sequence is 15 residues long. Germline assignment: CDR1 LNHDA and CDR2 SQIVND (reference sequence). With V trimmed by 5 bases and J by 13 bases, 15 bases remained unmatched. The CDR3 DNA reads TGTGCCAGTAGTTCACGGACAGGGCACGTGGGGTTACTGTTTTTT. This codes for CASSSRTGHVGLLFF.

V gene TRBV1 combines with J gene TRBJ2-5; the table assigns TRBD2, which was not confirmed against the DNA. TRBV1 is assigned pseudogene status. The CDR3 loop spans 14 amino acids. In DNA, the CDR3 is TGCACCAGCAGCCAAGGCGTCTTCAAAGAGACCCAGTACTTC. Translated, it gives CTSSQGVFKETQYF.

V usage is TRBV7-9 and J usage is TRBJ1-2; no reliable D call. The V end was cut by 2 bases, the J end by 4 bases, with 14 bases between. The V gene's germline CDR1 is SEHNR and CDR2 FQNEAQ (reference sequence). The CDR3 has 15 amino acids. CDR3 nucleotides: TGTGCCAGCAGCTTAACGGCGGATGGTGGCTATGGCTACACCTTC. Translating gives CASSLTADGGYGYTF.

The chain is built from TRBV4-1 and TRBJ1-2, with D tentatively TRBD1 (5 bases). Germline-derived CDR1 and CDR2 are MGHRA and YSYEKL. V was pared by 7 bases and J by 8 bases, with 20 bases between. The CDR3 sequence is 14 residues long. The CDR3: CASTTPGAFWGYTF. In nucleotides, the CDR3 is TGCGCCAGCACCACCCCCGGGGCCTTCTGGGGCTACACCTTC.

This clone was seen more than once but under ten times. The CDR3 DNA follows: TGTGCCAGCCCCATCACACAGGGGCCTAGCAATCAGCCCCAGCATTTT. It yields the protein CASPITQGPSNQPQHF. J is TRBJ1-5 and V is TRBV21-1; TRBD1 was called by the table and not checked on the DNA. TRBV21-1 constitutes a pseudogene. The CDR3 runs 16 residues.